The clone carrying this TCR beta chain was counted ten times or more. The antigen is not known. Individually, cDNA molecules had unique molecular identifiers attached to them. Each CDR3 protein is one row after TCRdb ran MiXCR on the 5' RACE reads. The data hold roughly 33,000 distinct CDR3 sequences, with 5% to 6% observed a single time. The record originates from a study of early T cells in non-severe SARS-CoV-2 infection. Study-wide background: Investigators sequenced bulk RNA drawn from unsorted whole blood, and chains remained unpaired. Regarding the study as a whole: Matching against VDJdb likely underestimated virus-specific expansions, favoring anti-spike CD8.

Sequencing was done on a sample of whole blood. The sequence was obtained from an adult who was a healthcare worker with PCR-confirmed SARS-CoV-2 infection or an uninfected control (not recorded which).

The CDR3 bases are TGTGCCAGCAGTCCGGCAATAGGAACCCTACTCGAGCAGTACTTC. Protein sequence: CASSPAIGTLLEQYF. The V gene is TRBV6-2 or TRBV6-3, the J gene TRBJ2-7; no reliable D call. Trimming took off 5 bases at V and 6 bases at J, with 20 bases between the two ends. This CDR3 spans 15 amino acids. Germline CDR1 and CDR2: MNHEY and SVGEGT.